The entry below gives a single T cell receptor beta chain sequence along with its context. This specimen belongs to a study of T cell clonotyping in hematopoietic cell transplantation. Indicated time point: recipient sample about 28 days before transplant, after cytoreduction. Assay used: immunoSEQ multiplex PCR; TCRdb lists only in-frame clones, some missing. The table records about 45,000 clones, roughly 80% of them present only once. The V and J ends lost 5 bases and 10 bases, in that order; junction bases with no gene match: 10. The CDR3 covers 15 residues. CDR1 is LNHDA, CDR2 SQIVND, per germline (reference sequence).

Sample: peripheral blood mononuclear cells, taken before stem cell transplant. The sequence was collected from a man aged 55 to 70 with myelodysplastic syndrome. Some clones in this sample may be carry-over from other donors' samples. This sequence joins TRBV19 and TRBJ1-4, with 10 bases lining up with TRBD1. This chain's CDR3 is CASSQPRDRGVKLFF. CDR3 bases: TGTGCCAGTAGTCAGCCCCGGGACAGGGGAGTAAAACTGTTTTTT.